Shown below are 3 T cell receptor beta chains from a single sample sequenced in a study of blood T cell repertoires in COVID-19. TCRdb's copy holds only in-frame clones and misses some; the assay was immunoSEQ multiplex PCR. The sample holds about 150,000 clones, more than 80% seen once. Sequencing was performed on peripheral blood. Receptor source: a man aged 65 to 79 with acute or convalescent COVID-19.

The chain couples TRBV6-5 to TRBJ2-3; TRBD1 aligns across 9 bases. V lost 2 bases to trimming and J lost 4 bases; unmatched junction nucleotides: 7. CDR1 and CDR2 (germline): MNHEY, SVGAGI. This CDR3 contains 16 residues. The CDR3 loop is CASSYRTGGMADTQYF. The CDR3 coding sequence is TGTGCCAGCAGTTACCGCACAGGGGGCATGGCAGATACGCAGTATTTT.

J is TRBJ2-2 and V is TRBV6-1; D perhaps matches TRBD2 (6 bases). Trimming shortened V by 0 bases and J by 8 bases, and 25 bases separated the two germline ends. The CDR3 has 19 amino acids. Germline lookup yields CDR1 MNHNS and CDR2 SASEGT. This CDR3 reads CASSEAGGYRTSSRGELFF. Here the CDR3 DNA reads TGTGCCAGCAGTGAAGCTGGGGGGTACAGGACATCTAGTCGGGGGGAGCTGTTTTTT.

This clone was seen a single time. V usage is TRBV24-1 and J usage is TRBJ1-1; 9 bases are shared with TRBD1. Germline lookup yields CDR1 KGHDR and CDR2 SFDVKD. The trim removed 2 bases at V and 4 bases at J, leaving 4 bases unmatched. CDR3 size: 15 residues. The chain's CDR3 is CATSDSGTGITEAFF. DNA for the CDR3: TGTGCCACCAGTGATTCCGGGACAGGGATCACTGAAGCTTTCTTT.